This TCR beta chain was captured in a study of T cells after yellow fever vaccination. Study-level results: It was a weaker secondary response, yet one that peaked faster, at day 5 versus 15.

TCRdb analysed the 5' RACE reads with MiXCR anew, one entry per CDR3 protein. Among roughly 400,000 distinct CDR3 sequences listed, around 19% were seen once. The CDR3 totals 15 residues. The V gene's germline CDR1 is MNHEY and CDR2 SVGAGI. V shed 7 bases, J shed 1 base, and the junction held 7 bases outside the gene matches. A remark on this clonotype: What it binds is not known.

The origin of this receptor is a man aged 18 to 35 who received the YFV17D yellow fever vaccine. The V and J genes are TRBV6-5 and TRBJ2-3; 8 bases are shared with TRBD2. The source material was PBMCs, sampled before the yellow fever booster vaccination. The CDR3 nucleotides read TGTGCCAGCAAATCCGGGGGGGCGGGCACAGATACGCAGTATTTT. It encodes CASKSGGAGTDTQYF.